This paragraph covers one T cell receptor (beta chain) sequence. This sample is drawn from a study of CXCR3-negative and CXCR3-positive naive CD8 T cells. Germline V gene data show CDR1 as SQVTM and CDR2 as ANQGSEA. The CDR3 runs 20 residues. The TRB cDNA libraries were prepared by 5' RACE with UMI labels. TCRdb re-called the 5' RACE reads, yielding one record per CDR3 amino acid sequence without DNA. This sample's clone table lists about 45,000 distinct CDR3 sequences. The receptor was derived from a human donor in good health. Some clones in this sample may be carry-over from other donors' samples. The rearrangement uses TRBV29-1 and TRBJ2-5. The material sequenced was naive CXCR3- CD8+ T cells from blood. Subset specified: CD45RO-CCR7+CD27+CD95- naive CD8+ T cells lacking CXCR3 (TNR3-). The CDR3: CSVEDSVTRPIRIPQETQYF.